These 23 T cell receptor beta chains share one sample of origin, sequenced in a study of immune evolution from preneoplasia to lung adenocarcinoma. Assay used: immunoSEQ multiplex PCR; TCRdb lists only in-frame clones, some missing. Seen here are 6,000 to 8,000 clones, about 79% observed once, and the top ten hold approximately 2.8%. Source material: FFPE invasive lung adenocarcinoma tissue. All receptors come from a person in their 40s with lung adenocarcinoma.

The gene calls are TRBV29-1 and TRBJ2-7, with TRBD2 matching over 9 bases. The CDR3 sequence is 14 residues long. The J segment lost 0 bases and the V segment lost 4 bases, leaving 4 bases of the junction unmatched. CDR1 is SQVTM, CDR2 ANQGSEA, per germline. The CDR3 here is CSVVLAGSSYEQYF. The CDR3 bases are TGCAGCGTTGTCCTAGCGGGGAGCTCCTACGAGCAGTACTTC.

The rearrangement links TRBV7-3 to TRBJ2-1; the match to TRBD1 covers 8 bases. CDR3 size: 14 residues. Germline V gives CDR1 SGHTA, CDR2 FQGTGA. J gave up 8 bases and V 5 bases, and 8 bases lay outside the gene matches. The CDR3 sequence: CASSKKTGDDEQFF. The CDR3, as DNA: TGTGCCAGCAGCAAAAAGACAGGGGATGATGAGCAGTTCTTC.

This chain links TRBV30 with TRBJ2-5; 15 nucleotides match TRBD2. Trimming at V came to 2 bases and at J to 4 bases, leaving 11 bases not matched to a gene. Germline loops: CDR1 GTSNPN, CDR2 SVGIG (reference sequence). The CDR3 has 18 residues. CDR3 DNA: TGTGCCTGGAGTCGTCTGAGGGGACTAGCGGGAGGACGAGAGACCCAGTACTTC. Amino acids: CAWSRLRGLAGGRETQYF.

In its sample, this clone was seen a few times. The chain combines TRBV11-2 with TRBJ1-2, with D possibly TRBD1 on 6 matching bases. The V end was cut by 5 bases, the J end by 1 base, with 14 bases between. This CDR3 has 15 amino acids. The V gene's germline CDR1 is SGHAT and CDR2 FQNNGV. CDR3 sequence (DNA): TGTGCCAGCAGCCGCGGAGGGGGAAATAACTATGGCTACACCTTC. This sequence encodes CASSRGGGNNYGYTF.

The sample holds a few counts of this clone. The chain links TRBV18 to TRBJ1-1, with TRBD1 matching over 9 bases. There are 15 residues in the CDR3. The V and J ends lost 2 bases and 3 bases, in that order; junction bases with no gene match: 4. Germline V gene data show CDR1 as KGHSH and CDR2 as LQKENI. CDR3 DNA: TGTGCCAGCTCACCAACGGACAGGGGTGACACTGAAGCTTTCTTT. Amino acids: CASSPTDRGDTEAFF.

This chain connects TRBV2 to TRBJ2-2, with a weak D call TRBD1 (5 bases). V shed 6 bases and J shed 2 bases, with 13 bases lying between them. This CDR3 region has 15 residues. Germline V gene lookup returns CDR1 SNHLY and CDR2 FYNNEI. CDR3 bases: TGTGCCAGCAGGGATCAGGGTTTAAACACCGGGGAGCTGTTTTTT. Amino acid sequence: CASRDQGLNTGELFF.

In regard to this clone: One junction end does not reproduce the germline sequence, and a read error may be involved. The chain has TRBV30 and TRBJ1-1, with D possibly matching TRBD1 (5 bases). This CDR3 is built from 13 residues. The V gene's germline CDR1 is GTSNPN and CDR2 SVGIG (reference sequence). Written as DNA, the CDR3 is TGTGCCTGGACGCGCGAGTTGGACACTGAAGTTTTCTTT. This gives the protein CAWTRELDTEVFF. Using reference TRBV30 and TRBJ1-1 for the parts outside the CDR3, the full variable domain is SQTIHQWPATLVQPVGSPLSLECTVEGTSNPNLYWYRQAAGRGLQLLFYSVGIGQISSEVPQNLSASRPQDRQFILSSKKLLLSDSGFYLCAWTRELDTEVFFGQGTRLTVV.

The rearrangement links TRBV5-4 to TRBJ1-2; 11 bases are a match to TRBD1. Losses at the gene ends were 4 bases for V and 6 bases for J; bases not matched to a gene: 11. The CDR3 sequence is 16 residues long. Germline CDR1 and CDR2: SGHNT and YYREEE (reference sequence). The CDR3 DNA follows: TGTGCCAGCAGCGACCAAGGCCGGACAGGGGGCAATGGCTACACCTTC. Residues: CASSDQGRTGGNGYTF. Complete variable domain (other parts from reference TRBV5-4 and TRBJ1-2): ETGVTQSPTHLIKTRGQQVTLRCSSQSGHNTVSWYQQALGQGPQFIFQYYREEENGRGNFPPRFSGLQFPNYSSELNVNALELDDSALYLCASSDQGRTGGNGYTFGSGTRLTVV.

This chain connects TRBV6-5 to TRBJ1-3; D is unresolved. This CDR3 is built from 14 residues. Looked up from germline, CDR1 is MNHEY and CDR2 is SVGAGI. The V end was cut by 5 bases, the J end by 3 bases, with 11 bases between. CDR3 loop: CASSISFHGNTIYF. In DNA, the CDR3 is TGTGCCAGCAGTATATCGTTTCATGGAAACACCATATATTTT.

This clone was observed once. The chain links TRBV7-9 to TRBJ2-5, with 9 bases fitting TRBD2. From germline, CDR1 is SEHNR and CDR2 FQNEAQ (reference sequence). CDR3 length equals 16 residues. After removal of 1 base from V and 1 base from J, the junction contained 4 bases not matched to a gene. The DNA of the CDR3 is TGTGCCAGCAGCTTAGTGGGGCGGGAGGGCCAAGAGACCCAGTACTTC. Translated, it gives CASSLVGREGQETQYF.

The chain joins TRBV7-2 to TRBJ2-5; D gene unclear. This CDR3 region has 15 residues. Germline-derived CDR1 and CDR2 are SGHTA and FQGNSA. V was trimmed by 5 bases and J by 5 bases, leaving 18 bases between them. CDR3 residues: CASSRESTLGETQYF. Written as DNA, the CDR3 is TGTGCCAGCAGCCGTGAGTCCACTCTAGGCGAGACCCAGTACTTC.

The CDR3 nucleotides are TGTGCCAGCAGCCATGACGGGACAGGGAGCTACGAGCAGTACTTC. Translating it yields CASSHDGTGSYEQYF. The genes are TRBV4-2 and TRBJ2-7; 9 bases are shared with TRBD1. Germline V lookup: CDR1 LGHNA, CDR2 YNFKEQ. This CDR3 region has 15 residues. V shed 3 bases and J 3 bases; nucleotides not matched to a gene: 6.

J is TRBJ1-1 and V is TRBV11-3; 8 nucleotides agree with TRBD1. Germline-derived CDR1 and CDR2 are SGHNT and YENEEA. There are 15 residues in the CDR3. V lost 5 bases to trimming and J lost 5 bases; unmatched junction nucleotides: 10. This CDR3 is CASSPGTGYRTEAFF. In DNA form, the CDR3 reads TGTGCCAGCAGCCCCGGGACAGGTTATCGGACTGAAGCTTTCTTT.

The chain employs TRBV1 and TRBJ2-7; the DNA was not used to check the table's D call, TRBD2. TRBV1 is described as a pseudogene. This CDR3 has 16 residues. This CDR3 is CTSSQVKCKETYEQYF. In DNA, the CDR3 is TGCACCAGCAGCCAAGTCAAATGTAAGGAGACCTACGAGCAGTACTTC.

This rearrangement joins TRBV7-8 to TRBJ2-7, with a tentative D call TRBD1 (5 bases). V lost 1 base and J 2 bases, leaving 6 bases between the germline ends. There are 13 residues in the CDR3. The germline V gene encodes CDR1 SGHVS and CDR2 FQNEAQ. CDR3 residues: CASSLGGTYEQYF. CDR3 coding DNA: TGTGCCAGCAGCTTAGGGGGCACCTACGAGCAGTACTTC.

The chain employs TRBV6-4 and TRBJ2-3; 8 positions agree with TRBD2. CDR3 length equals 15 residues. V was pared by 3 bases and J by 4 bases, with 6 bases of the junction left unmatched. CDR1 and CDR2 (germline): MRHNA, SNTAGT. CDR3 sequence: CASSEPGLGSDTQYF. CDR3 DNA sequence: TGTGCCAGCAGTGAGCCGGGACTAGGCTCAGATACGCAGTATTTT.

The chain recombines TRBV7-8 with TRBJ2-2; no definite D call. From germline, CDR1 is SGHVS and CDR2 FQNEAQ. V gave up 2 bases and J gave up 3 bases, with 1 base separating them. The CDR3 has 12 residues. Here the CDR3 DNA reads TGTGCCAGCAGCTTACACACCGGGGAGCTGTTTTTT. Protein: CASSLHTGELFF.

V is TRBV6-4 and J is TRBJ2-1; 10 nucleotides agree with TRBD2. The length of the CDR3 is 15 residues. From germline, CDR1 is MRHNA and CDR2 SNTAGT. V lost 0 bases, J lost 6 bases, and 2 bases stayed unmatched. CDR3 loop: CASSDSSGGVNEQFF. The CDR3 DNA follows: TGTGCCAGCAGTGACTCAAGCGGGGGGGTCAATGAGCAGTTCTTC.

The chain employs TRBV2 and TRBJ1-5, with a possible D match to TRBD1 (5 bases). Trimming cost V 6 bases and J 0 bases, with 12 bases left between them. CDR1 SNHLY and CDR2 FYNNEI come from the germline V gene. The CDR3 spans 15 residues. CDR3 loop: CASRADINSNQPQHF. The CDR3 DNA reads TGTGCCAGCAGAGCGGACATCAATAGCAATCAGCCCCAGCATTTT.

The J gene is TRBJ1-6, the V gene TRBV11-2, with no clear D. Trimming removed 1 base at V and 8 bases at J, with 6 bases between. Germline V gives CDR1 SGHAT, CDR2 FQNNGV. The CDR3 runs 13 residues. Here the CDR3 DNA reads TGTGCCAGCAGCTTAGCTCAGGATTCACCCCTCCACTTT. Its translation: CASSLAQDSPLHF.

This rearrangement joins TRBV28 to TRBJ2-3, with TRBD1 as a possible D gene (6 bases). Trimming took off 6 bases at V and 5 bases at J, with 15 bases between the two ends. CDR3 length: 14 residues. Germline loops: CDR1 MDHEN, CDR2 SYDVKM. CDR3 DNA: TGTGCCAGCAGCCCGGGACAAATTTTAGATACGCAGTATTTT. The encoded protein is CASSPGQILDTQYF.

The V gene is TRBV5-1, the J gene TRBJ2-1; weak D call: TRBD2 (5 bases). Trimming cost V 0 bases and J 4 bases, with 8 bases left between them. Germline V CDR1 and CDR2: SGHRS, YFSETQ. CDR3 length: 14 amino acids. The CDR3 sequence: CASSLDGIYNEQFF. The DNA of the CDR3 is TGCGCCAGCAGCTTGGACGGGATTTACAATGAGCAGTTCTTC.

The chain carries TRBV19 and TRBJ1-1, with no clear D. The ends were cut back, 6 bases at V and 5 bases at J, with 16 bases in the middle. Germline V gene lookup returns CDR1 LNHDA and CDR2 SQIVND (reference sequence). This CDR3 comprises 14 residues. CDR3: CASSPTQVRTEAFF. The CDR3 coding sequence is TGTGCCAGTAGCCCGACCCAGGTGAGGACTGAAGCTTTCTTT.